This entry concerns a single T cell receptor beta chain. Its antigen is not known. Only in-frame clones appear in the TCRdb table, and some are missing; sequencing was by immunoSEQ multiplex PCR. Here the sample spans roughly 150,000 clones, 90% to 95% being singletons. Germline trimming cut 5 bases from V and 2 bases from J; bases unmatched to any gene: 10. CDR1 and CDR2 from the germline V gene are SGHTA and FQGNSA. The CDR3 contains 17 residues. These data originate in a study of T cell responses to AZD1222 COVID-19 vaccine. Study results and limitations: CD4 TCRs linked to vaccination spanned spike, dominating at 160-218 and 743-854. Researchers took repertoire samples only after the peak T cell response had come.

The specimen comprised peripheral blood, sampled 28 days after the second AZD1222 dose. The V and J genes are TRBV7-2 and TRBJ2-7; 12 bases agree with TRBD2. This sequence was found in an adult who received the AZD1222 COVID-19 vaccine. This chain's CDR3 is CASSPGTSGYTTYEQYF. The CDR3 DNA reads TGTGCCAGCAGCCCTGGGACTAGCGGGTATACGACCTACGAGCAGTACTTC.